This TCR beta chain was sequenced in a study of shared clonotypes between healthy human individuals. The protocol was immunoSEQ multiplex PCR, while the TCRdb copy is restricted to in-frame clones and leaves out a portion. The sample yields some 2,100,000 clones, more than 85% seen once. V was cut by 10 bases and J by 3 bases, with 22 bases left in between. Germline V lookup: CDR1 MNHNS, CDR2 SASEGT. The CDR3 contains 15 residues. Naive CD8 cells were CD45RO-negative, positively selected for CCR7, excluding terminally differentiated effector memory CD45RA+ cells. The sequence derives from a young man in good health. Some clones in this sample may be carry-over from other donors' samples. The V gene is TRBV6-1, the J gene TRBJ2-7, with a possible D match to TRBD1 (5 bases). Sample: naive CD8+ T cells from PBMCs. The CDR3 nucleotides read TGTGCCATCACGAGTACCATAGGACAACTCTACGAGCAGTACTTC. It yields the protein CAITSTIGQLYEQYF.